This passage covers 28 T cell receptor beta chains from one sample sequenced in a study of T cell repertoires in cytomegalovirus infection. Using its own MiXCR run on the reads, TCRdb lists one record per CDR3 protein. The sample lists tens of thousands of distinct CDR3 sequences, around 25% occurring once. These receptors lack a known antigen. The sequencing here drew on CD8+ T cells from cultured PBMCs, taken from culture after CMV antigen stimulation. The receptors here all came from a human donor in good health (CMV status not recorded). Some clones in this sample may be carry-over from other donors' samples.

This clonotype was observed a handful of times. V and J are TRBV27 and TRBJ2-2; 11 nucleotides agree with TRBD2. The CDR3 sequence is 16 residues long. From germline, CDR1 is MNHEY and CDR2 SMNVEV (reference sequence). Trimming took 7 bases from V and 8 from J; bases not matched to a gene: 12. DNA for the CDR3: TGTGCCAGCACCCACCCGGGACTAGCGGAGTTGGGGGAGCTGTTTTTT. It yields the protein CASTHPGLAELGELFF.

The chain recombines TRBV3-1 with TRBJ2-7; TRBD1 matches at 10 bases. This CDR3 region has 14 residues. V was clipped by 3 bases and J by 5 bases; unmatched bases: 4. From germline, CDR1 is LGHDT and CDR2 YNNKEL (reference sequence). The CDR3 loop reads CASSHDRGLDEQYF. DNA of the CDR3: TGTGCCAGCAGCCACGACAGGGGGCTTGACGAGCAGTACTTC.

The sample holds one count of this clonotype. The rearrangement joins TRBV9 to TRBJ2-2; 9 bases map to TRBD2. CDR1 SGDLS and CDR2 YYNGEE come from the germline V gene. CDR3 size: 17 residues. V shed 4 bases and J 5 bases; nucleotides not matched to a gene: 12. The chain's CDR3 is CASSPGLAGMGTGELFF. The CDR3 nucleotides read TGTGCCAGCAGCCCCGGGCTAGCGGGGATGGGGACCGGGGAGCTGTTTTTT.

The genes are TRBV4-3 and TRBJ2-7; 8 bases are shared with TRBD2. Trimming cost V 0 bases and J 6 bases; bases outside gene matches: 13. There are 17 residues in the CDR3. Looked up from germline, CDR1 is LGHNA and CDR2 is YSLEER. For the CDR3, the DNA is TGCGCCAGCAGCCAAGATTCTACGGGACTAGGTCTCTCCGAGCAGTACTTC. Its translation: CASSQDSTGLGLSEQYF.

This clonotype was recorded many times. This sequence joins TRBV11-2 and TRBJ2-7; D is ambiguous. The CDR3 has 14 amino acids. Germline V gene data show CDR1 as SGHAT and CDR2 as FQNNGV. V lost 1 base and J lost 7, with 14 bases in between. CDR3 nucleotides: TGTGCCAGCAGCTTAGGACCCCCAATAGGGGAGCAGTACTTC. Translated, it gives CASSLGPPIGEQYF.

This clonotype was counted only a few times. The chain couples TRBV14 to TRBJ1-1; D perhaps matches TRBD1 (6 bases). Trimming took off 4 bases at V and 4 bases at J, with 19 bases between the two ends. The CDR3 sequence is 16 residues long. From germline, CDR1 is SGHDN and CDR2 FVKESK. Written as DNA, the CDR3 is TGTGCCAGCAGCCCCCAACTGGGCGGGGGGCGCACTGAAGCTTTCTTT. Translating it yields CASSPQLGGGRTEAFF. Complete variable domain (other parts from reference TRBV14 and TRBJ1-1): EAGVTQFPSHSVIEKGQTVTLRCDPISGHDNLYWYRRVMGKEIKFLLHFVKESKQDESGMPNNRFLAERTGGTYSTLKVQPAELEDSGVYFCASSPQLGGGRTEAFFGQGTRLTVV.

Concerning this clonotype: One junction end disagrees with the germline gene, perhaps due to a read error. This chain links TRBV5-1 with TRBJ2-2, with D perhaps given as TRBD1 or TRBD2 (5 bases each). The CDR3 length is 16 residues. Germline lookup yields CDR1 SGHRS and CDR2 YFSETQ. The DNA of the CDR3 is TGCACCAGCAGCTTGTTGGGGGAAGGCAACACCGGGGAGCTGTTTTTT. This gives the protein CTSSLLGEGNTGELFF.

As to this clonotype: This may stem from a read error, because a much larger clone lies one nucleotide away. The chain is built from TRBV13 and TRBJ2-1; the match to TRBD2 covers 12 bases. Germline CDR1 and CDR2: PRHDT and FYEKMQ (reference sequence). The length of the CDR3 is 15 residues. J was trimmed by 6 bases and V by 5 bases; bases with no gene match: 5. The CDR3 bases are TGTGCCAGCAGCCCCGGGACTAGCGGGTCCAATGAGCAGTTCTTC. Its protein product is CASSPGTSGSNEQFF.

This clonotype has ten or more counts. The CDR3 DNA follows: TGTGCCAGCGGTACCGACAGGTTATACTATGGCTACACCTTC. Its protein product is CASGTDRLYYGYTF. The rearrangement joins TRBV12-3 or TRBV12-4 to TRBJ1-2; the D gene is possibly TRBD1 (6 bases). V lost 8 bases and J lost 3, with 16 bases in between. The CDR3 sequence is 14 residues long.

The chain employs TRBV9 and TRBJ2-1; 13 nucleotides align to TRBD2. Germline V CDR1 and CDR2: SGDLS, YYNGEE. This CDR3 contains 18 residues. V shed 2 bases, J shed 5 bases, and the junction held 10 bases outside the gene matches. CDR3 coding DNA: TGTGCCAGCAGCGTCCGCGGACTAGCGGGAGATGGGGACAATGAGCAGTTCTTC. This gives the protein CASSVRGLAGDGDNEQFF.

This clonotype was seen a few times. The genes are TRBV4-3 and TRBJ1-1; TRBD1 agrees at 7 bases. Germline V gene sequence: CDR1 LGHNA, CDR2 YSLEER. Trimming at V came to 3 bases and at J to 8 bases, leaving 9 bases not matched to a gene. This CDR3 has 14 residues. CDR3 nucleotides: TGCGCCAGCAGCCAGGTAAACAGGGGTGCCGAAGCTTTCTTT. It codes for CASSQVNRGAEAFF.

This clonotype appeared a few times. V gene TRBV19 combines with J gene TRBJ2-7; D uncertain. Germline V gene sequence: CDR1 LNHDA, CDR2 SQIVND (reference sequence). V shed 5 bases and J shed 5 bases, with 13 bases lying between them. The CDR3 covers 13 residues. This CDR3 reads CASSLVSFHEQYF. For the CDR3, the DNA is TGTGCCAGTAGTTTGGTTAGCTTCCACGAGCAGTACTTC.

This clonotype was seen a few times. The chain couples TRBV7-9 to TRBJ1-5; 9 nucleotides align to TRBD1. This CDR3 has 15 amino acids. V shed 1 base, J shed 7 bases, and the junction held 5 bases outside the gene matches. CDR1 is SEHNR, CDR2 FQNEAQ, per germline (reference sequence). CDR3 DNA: TGTGCCAGCAGCTTAGGGACAGGGGATCGGCAGCCCCAGCATTTT. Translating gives CASSLGTGDRQPQHF.

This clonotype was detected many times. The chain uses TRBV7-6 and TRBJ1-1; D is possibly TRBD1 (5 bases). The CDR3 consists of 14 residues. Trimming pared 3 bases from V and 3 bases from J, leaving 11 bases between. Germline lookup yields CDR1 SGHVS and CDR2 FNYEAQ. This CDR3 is CASSFPGTDTEAFF. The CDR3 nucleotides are TGTGCCAGCAGCTTCCCTGGGACGGACACTGAAGCTTTCTTT.

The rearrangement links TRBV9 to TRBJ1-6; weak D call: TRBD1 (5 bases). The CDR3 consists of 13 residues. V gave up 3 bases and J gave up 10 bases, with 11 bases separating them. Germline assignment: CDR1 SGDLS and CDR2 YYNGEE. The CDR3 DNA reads TGTGCCAGCAGCGAGGGGAGTCCATCACCCCTCCACTTT. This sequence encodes CASSEGSPSPLHF. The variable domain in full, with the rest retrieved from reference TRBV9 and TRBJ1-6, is DSGVTQTPKHLITATGQRVTLRCSPRSGDLSVYWYQQSLDQGLQFLIQYYNGEERAKGNILERFSAQQFPDLHSELNLSSLELGDSALYFCASSEGSPSPLHFGNGTRLTVT.

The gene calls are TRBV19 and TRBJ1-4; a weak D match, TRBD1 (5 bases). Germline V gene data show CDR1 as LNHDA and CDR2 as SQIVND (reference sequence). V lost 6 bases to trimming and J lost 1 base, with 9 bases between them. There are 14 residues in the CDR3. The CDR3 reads CASSPRETNEKLFF. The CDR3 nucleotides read TGTGCCAGTAGCCCCAGGGAAACTAATGAAAAACTGTTTTTT.

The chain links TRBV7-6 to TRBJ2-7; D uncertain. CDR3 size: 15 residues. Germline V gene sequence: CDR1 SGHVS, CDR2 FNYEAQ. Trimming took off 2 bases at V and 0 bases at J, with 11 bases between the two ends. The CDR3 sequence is CASSLLGEDSYEQYF. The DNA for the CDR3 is TGTGCCAGCAGCTTACTAGGAGAAGACTCCTACGAGCAGTACTTC.

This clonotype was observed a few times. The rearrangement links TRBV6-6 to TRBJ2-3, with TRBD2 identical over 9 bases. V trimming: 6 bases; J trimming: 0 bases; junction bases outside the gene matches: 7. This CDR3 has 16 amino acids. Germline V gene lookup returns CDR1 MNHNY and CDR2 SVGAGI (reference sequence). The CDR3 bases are TGTGCCAGCAGCAAAACTACTAGCGGGAGCACAGATACGCAGTATTTT. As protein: CASSKTTSGSTDTQYF.

The CDR3 loop is CASSPLTVSGNTIYF. Here the CDR3 DNA reads TGTGCCAGCAGCCCCTTGACGGTTAGTGGAAACACCATATATTTT. The V call is TRBV9, the J call TRBJ1-3, with D unclear. Germline V gives CDR1 SGDLS, CDR2 YYNGEE. The CDR3 loop spans 15 amino acids. The V end lost 4 bases, the J end lost 3 bases, and 14 bases lay between the germline ends.

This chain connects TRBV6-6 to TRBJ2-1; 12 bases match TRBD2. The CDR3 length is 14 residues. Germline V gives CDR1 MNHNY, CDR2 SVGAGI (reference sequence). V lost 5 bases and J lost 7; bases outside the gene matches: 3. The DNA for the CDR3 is TGTGCCAGCAGTGGACTAGCGGGAAGGAATGAGCAGTTCTTC. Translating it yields CASSGLAGRNEQFF.

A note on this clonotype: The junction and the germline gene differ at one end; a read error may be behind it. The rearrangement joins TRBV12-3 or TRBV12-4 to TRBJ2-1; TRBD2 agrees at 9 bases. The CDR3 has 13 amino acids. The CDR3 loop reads CASTLAGYNEQFF. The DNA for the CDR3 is TGTGCCAGCACTCTAGCGGGGTACAATGAACAGTTCTTC.

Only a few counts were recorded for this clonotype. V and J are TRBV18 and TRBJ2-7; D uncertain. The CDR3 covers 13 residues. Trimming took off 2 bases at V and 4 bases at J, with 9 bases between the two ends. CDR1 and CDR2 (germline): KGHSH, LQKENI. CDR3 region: CASSPIELYEQYF. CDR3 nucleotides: TGTGCCAGCTCACCAATTGAACTTTACGAGCAGTACTTC.

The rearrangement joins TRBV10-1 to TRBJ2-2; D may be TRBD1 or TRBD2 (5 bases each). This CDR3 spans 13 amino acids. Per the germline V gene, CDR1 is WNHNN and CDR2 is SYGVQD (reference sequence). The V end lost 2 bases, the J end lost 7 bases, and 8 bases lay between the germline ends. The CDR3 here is CASSEGGIGELFF. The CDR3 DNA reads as TGCGCCAGCAGTGAGGGGGGAATCGGGGAGCTGTTTTTT.

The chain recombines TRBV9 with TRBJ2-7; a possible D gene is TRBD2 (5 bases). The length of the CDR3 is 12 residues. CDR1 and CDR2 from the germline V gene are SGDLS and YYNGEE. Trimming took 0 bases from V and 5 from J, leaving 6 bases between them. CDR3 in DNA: TGTGCCAGCAGCGTAGCCGGGGACGAGCAGTACTTC. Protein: CASSVAGDEQYF.

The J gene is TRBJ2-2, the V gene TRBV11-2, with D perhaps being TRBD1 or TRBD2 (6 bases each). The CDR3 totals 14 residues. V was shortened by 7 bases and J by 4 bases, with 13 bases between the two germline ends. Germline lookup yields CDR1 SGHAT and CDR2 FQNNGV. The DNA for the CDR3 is TGTGCCAGCACCATCGGAGGGGGCACCGGGGAGCTGTTTTTT. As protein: CASTIGGGTGELFF.

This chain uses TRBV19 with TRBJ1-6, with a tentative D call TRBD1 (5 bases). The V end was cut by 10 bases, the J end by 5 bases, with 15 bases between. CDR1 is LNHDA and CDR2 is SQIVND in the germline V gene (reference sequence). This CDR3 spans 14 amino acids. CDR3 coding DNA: TGTGCCACTCAGAGAGAGGGGCATAATTCACCCCTCCACTTT. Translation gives CATQREGHNSPLHF.

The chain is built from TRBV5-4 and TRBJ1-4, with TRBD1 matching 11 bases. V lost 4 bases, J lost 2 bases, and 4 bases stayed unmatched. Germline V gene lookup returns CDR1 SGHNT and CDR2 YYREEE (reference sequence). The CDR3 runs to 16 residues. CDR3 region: CASSDGTGGTNEKLFF. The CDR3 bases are TGTGCCAGCAGCGACGGGACAGGGGGTACTAATGAAAAACTGTTTTTT.

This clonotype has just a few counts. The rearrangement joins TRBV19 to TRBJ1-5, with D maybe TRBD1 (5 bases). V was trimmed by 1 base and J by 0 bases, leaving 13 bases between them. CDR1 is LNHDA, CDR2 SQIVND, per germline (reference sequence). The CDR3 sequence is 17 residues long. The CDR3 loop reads CASSIAPTGYSNQPQHF. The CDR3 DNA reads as TGTGCCAGTAGTATAGCCCCAACAGGATATAGCAATCAGCCCCAGCATTTT.